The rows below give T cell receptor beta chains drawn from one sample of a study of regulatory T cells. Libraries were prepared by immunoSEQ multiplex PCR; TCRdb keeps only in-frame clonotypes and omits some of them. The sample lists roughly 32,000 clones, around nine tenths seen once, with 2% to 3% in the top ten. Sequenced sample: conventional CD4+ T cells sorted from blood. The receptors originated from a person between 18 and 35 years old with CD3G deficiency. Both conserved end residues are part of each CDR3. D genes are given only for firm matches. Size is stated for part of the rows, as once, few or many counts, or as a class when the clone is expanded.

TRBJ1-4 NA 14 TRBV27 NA TGTGCCAGCAGCCGACGGATGGACGCTCCAGAGCTGTTTTTT CASSRRMDAPELFF
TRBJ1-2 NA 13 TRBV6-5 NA TGTGCCAGCAATCCTGACGGGAGCTATGGCTACACCTTC CASNPDGSYGYTF
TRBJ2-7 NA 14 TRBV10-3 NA TGTGCCATCAGTCCCCGGGACGGAAAATACGAGCAGTACTTC CAISPRDGKYEQYF
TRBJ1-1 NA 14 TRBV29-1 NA TGCAGCCCAGATAACTTAGACGGGAACACTGAAGCTTTCTTT CSPDNLDGNTEAFF
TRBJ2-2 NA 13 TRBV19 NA TGTGCCACAGCCGGGCCAACCACCGGGGAGCTGTTTTTT CATAGPTTGELFF
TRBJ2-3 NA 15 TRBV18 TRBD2 TGTGCCAGCTCACTCCGCGGGGGACCCACAGATACGCAGTATTTT CASSLRGGPTDTQYF
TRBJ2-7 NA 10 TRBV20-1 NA TGCAGCCAGGGGCCCTACGAGCAGTACTTC CSQGPYEQYF
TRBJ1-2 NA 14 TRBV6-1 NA TGTGCCAGCAGGAGGTGGTCCGGTGATTATGGCTACACCTTC CASRRWSGDYGYTF
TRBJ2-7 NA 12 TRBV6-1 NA TGTGCCAGCAGTAGGGGGACGTACGAGCAGTACTTC CASSRGTYEQYF
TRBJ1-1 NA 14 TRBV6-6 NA TGTGCCAGCTCCAGAGGGGGGGGGAACACTGAAGCTTTCTTT CASSRGGGNTEAFF
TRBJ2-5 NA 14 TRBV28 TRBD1 TGTGCCAGCAGTTTAGGGACAGTCCAAGAGACCCAGTACTTC CASSLGTVQETQYF
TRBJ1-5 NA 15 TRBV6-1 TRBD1 TGTGCCAGCAGCGTCGGACAGGGGGACAATCAGCCCCAGCATTTT CASSVGQGDNQPQHF
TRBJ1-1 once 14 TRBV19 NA TGTGCCAGTAGTTTTCGACAGAGGGACACTGAAGCTTTCTTT CASSFRQRDTEAFF
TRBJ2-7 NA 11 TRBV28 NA TGTGCCAGCAGTTCCCCTACGAAGCAGTACTTC CASSSPTKQYF
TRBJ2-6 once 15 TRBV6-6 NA TGTGCCAGCAGTCGTACCAGCTCTGGGGCCAACGTCCTGACTTTC CASSRTSSGANVLTF
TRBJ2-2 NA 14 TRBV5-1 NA TGCGCCAGCAGCTTGGAGGGCCGTCCGGGGGAGCTGTTTTTT CASSLEGRPGELFF
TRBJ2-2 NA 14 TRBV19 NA TGTGCCAGTAGTATATCGGGAAGCACCGGGGAGCTGTTTTTT CASSISGSTGELFF
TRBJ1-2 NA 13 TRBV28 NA TGTGCCAGCAGACCAGGGCTTAACTATGGCTACACCTTC CASRPGLNYGYTF
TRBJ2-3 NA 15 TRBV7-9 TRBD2 TGTGCCAGCAGCCGTGCGGTAGCGGGAACAGATACGCAGTATTTT CASSRAVAGTDTQYF
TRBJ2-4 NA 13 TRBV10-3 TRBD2 TGTGCCATCAGTGAGGAGGGCGGGGGAATTCAGTACTTC CAISEEGGGIQYF
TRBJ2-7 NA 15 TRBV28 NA TGTGCCAGCAGTTCGTCGGGCTCGAACCCCTACGAGCAGTACTTC CASSSSGSNPYEQYF
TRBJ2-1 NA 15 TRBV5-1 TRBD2 TGCGCCAGCAGCTTGGCGACTAGCGGAAGGAATGAGCAGTTCTTC CASSLATSGRNEQFF
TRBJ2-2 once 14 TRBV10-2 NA TGCGCCAGCAGAGAAGGGGCCATCCGGAGGGAGCTGTTTTTT CASREGAIRRELFF
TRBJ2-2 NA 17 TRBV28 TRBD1 TGTGCCAGCAGCTCGGCCGGGACAGGGGGCGACACCGGGGAGCTGTTTTTT CASSSAGTGGDTGELFF
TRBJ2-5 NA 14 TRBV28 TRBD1 TGTGCCAGCAGTTCCTCAGGGGGCCGGGAGACCCAGTACTTC CASSSSGGRETQYF
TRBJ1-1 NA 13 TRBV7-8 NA TGTGCCAGCAGCTTATTTCAAAACACTGAAGCTTTCTTT CASSLFQNTEAFF
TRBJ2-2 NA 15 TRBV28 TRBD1 TGTGCCAGCAGTGCTCCGGGACAGCGTACCGGGGAGCTGTTTTTT CASSAPGQRTGELFF
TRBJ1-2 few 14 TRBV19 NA TGTGCCAGTAGTACCCGCCGAGGCTCTGGTGGCTACACCTTC CASSTRRGSGGYTF
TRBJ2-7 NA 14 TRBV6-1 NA TGTGCCAGCCTCACCGCAACAGGGCGGAACGAGCAGTACTTC CASLTATGRNEQYF
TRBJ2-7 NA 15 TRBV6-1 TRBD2 TGTGCCAGCAGGGGAGGGACTAGCTTGGGATTCGAGCAGTACTTC CASRGGTSLGFEQYF
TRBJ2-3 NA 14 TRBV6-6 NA TGTGCCAGCAGCAAGGGGGACTCTCAGGATACGCAGTATTTT CASSKGDSQDTQYF
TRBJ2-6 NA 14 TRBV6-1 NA TGTGCCAGCAGTGCCTTCAGGGAAGCCAACGTCCTGACTTTC CASSAFREANVLTF
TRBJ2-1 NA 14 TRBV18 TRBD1 TGTGCCAGCTCACCGGACAGGGGGACCCATGAGCAGTTCTTC CASSPDRGTHEQFF
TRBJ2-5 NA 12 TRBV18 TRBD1 TGTGCCAGCTCGGGGACAGTTGGGACCCAGTACTTC CASSGTVGTQYF
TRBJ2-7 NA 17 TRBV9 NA TGTGCCAGCAGCGTAGTAGTGGGGCGGTGGAGCTCCTACGAGCAGTACTTC CASSVVVGRWSSYEQYF
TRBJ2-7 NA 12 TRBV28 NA TGTGCCAGCAGTCGCGGGACAGTCGAGCAGTACTTC CASSRGTVEQYF
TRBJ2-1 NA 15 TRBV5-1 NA TGCGCCAGCAGCTTGGTTAGCGGAGCCTACAATGAGCAGTTCTTC CASSLVSGAYNEQFF
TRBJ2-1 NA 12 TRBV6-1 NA TGTGCCAGCAGTGAGCCCGACACTGAGCAGTTCTTC CASSEPDTEQFF
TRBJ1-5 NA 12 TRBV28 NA TGTGCCAGCAGTTCCCACCATCAGCCCCAGCATTTT CASSSHHQPQHF
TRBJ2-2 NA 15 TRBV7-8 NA TGTGCCAGCAGCTTCTCCTCTGGGGGAGGCGGGGAGCTGTTTTTT CASSFSSGGGGELFF
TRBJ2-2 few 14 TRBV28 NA TGTGCCAGCAGTTCTGGACAGAACACCGGGGAGCTGTTTTTT CASSSGQNTGELFF
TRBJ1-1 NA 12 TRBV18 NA TGTGCCAGCTCACTTGAATGGGGTGAAGCTTTCTTT CASSLEWGEAFF
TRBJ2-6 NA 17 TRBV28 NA TGTGCCAGCAGTAAACCTCGAGGGGATTCCGGGGCCAACGTCCTGACTTTC CASSKPRGDSGANVLTF
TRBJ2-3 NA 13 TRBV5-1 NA TGCGCCAGCAGCTTGGCCGAGTCGGGTACGCAGTATTTT CASSLAESGTQYF
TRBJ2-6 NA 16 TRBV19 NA TGTGCCAGTAGTAGGGACGCAGGCTCTGGGGCCAACGTCCTGACTTTC CASSRDAGSGANVLTF
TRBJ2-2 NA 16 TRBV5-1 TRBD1 TGCGCCAGCAGCTTGATGGGGACAGGGATCGCCGGGGAGCTGTTTTTT CASSLMGTGIAGELFF
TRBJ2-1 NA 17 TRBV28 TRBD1 TGTGCCAGCAAATCTGGGAGACAGGGGTATTTCTACAATGAGCAGTTCTTC CASKSGRQGYFYNEQFF
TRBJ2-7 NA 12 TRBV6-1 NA TGTGCCAGCAGTGAACGACAGGTCGAGCAGTACTTC CASSERQVEQYF
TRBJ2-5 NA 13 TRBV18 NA TGTGCCAGCTCACCAACGCCTTCGGGGACCCAGTACTTC CASSPTPSGTQYF
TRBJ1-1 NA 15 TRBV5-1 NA TGCGCCAGCAGCTTGGACACGCTAGGTAGCACTGAAGCTTTCTTT CASSLDTLGSTEAFF
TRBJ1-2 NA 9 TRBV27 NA TGTGCCAGCAGCCGTTCCTCCACCTTC CASSRSSTF
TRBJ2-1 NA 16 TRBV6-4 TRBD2 TGTGCCAGCAGTGACTTCGAGCGGGGATCCTACAATGAGCAGTTCTTC CASSDFERGSYNEQFF
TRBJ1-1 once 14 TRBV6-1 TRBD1 TGTGCCAGCAGAGCCTGGACAGGGGGCACTGAAGCTTTCTTT CASRAWTGGTEAFF
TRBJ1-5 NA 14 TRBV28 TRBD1 TGTGCCACCCTCCGACAGGGGAGCAATCAGCCCCAGCATTTT CATLRQGSNQPQHF
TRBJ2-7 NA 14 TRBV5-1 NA TGCGCCAGCAGCTTGGCCCCGGGGGACTACGAGCAGTACTTC CASSLAPGDYEQYF
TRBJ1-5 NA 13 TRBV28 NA TGTGCCAGCAGACGGGACGGAAATCAGCCCCAGCATTTT CASRRDGNQPQHF
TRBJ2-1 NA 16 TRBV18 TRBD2 TGTGCCAGCTCACCAAAGAAAATAGCGGGAAGGAATGAGCAGTTCTTC CASSPKKIAGRNEQFF
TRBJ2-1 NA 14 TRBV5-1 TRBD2 TGCGCCAGCAGCTCGACAGGGACTAGCGGGAGTTTGTTCTTC CASSSTGTSGSLFF
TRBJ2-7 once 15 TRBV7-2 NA TGTGCCAGCAGCTTAGTTGGCGGCCTCTCCTACGAGCAGTACTTC CASSLVGGLSYEQYF
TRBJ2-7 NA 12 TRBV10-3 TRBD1 TGTGCCATCGGGGACAGGGTAGGCGAGCAGTACTTC CAIGDRVGEQYF